Judged by frequency, the clone carrying this TCR beta chain is medium-sized. What it binds is unknown. Multiplex touch-down PCR amplified TRB using TRB-A and TRB-B pools in one tube. From its re-call of the multiplex PCR reads, TCRdb lists each CDR3 protein once, without DNA. This repertoire includes about 3,500 distinct CDR3 sequences. The data derive from a study of T cell clusters in autoimmune cytopenias. Study conclusions and caveats: A dominant lymphoma-associated repertoire apparently masked the cluster-lack signature in secondary cytopenia versus chronic lymphocytic leukemia. Active autoimmune hepatitis patients had almost three-fold fewer exclusive TRB clusters than healthy donors.

Germline CDR1 SGHNT, CDR2 YYREEE (reference sequence). The CDR3 runs to 16 residues. Roughly 38,000 genome equivalents of blood DNA were amplified for TRB. Sequenced input: peripheral blood. This rearrangement joins TRBV5-4 to TRBJ2-5; the D call from TCRdb, TRBD2, cannot be confirmed without DNA. This receptor was identified in a human donor with an autoimmune cytopenia or autoimmune hepatitis (not recorded which). The CDR3 sequence: CASSLVSGRAGETQYF.